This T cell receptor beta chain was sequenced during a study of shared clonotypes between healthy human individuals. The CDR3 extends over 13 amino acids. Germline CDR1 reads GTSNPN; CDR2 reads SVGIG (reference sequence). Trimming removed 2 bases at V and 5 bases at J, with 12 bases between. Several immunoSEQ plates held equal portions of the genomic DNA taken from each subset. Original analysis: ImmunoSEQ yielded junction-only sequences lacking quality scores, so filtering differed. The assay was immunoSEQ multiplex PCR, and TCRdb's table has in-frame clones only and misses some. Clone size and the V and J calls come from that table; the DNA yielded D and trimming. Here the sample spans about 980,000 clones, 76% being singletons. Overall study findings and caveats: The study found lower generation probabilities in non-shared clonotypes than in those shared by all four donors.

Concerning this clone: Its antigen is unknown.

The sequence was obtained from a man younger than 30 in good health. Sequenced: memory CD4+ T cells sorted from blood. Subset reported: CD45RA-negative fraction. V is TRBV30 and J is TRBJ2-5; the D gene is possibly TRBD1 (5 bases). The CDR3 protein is CAWSPGFLETQYF. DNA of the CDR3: TGTGCCTGGAGTCCAGGGTTTTTGGAGACCCAGTACTTC. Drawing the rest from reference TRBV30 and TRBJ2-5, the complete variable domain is SQTIHQWPATLVQPVGSPLSLECTVEGTSNPNLYWYRQAAGRGLQLLFYSVGIGQISSEVPQNLSASRPQDRQFILSSKKLLLSDSGFYLCAWSPGFLETQYFGPGTRLLVL.